This T cell receptor beta chain was sequenced during a study of cytomegalovirus exposure and HLA in healthy donors. The V gene's germline CDR1 is MNHNY and CDR2 SVGAGI (reference sequence). This CDR3 is built from 15 residues. V was clipped by 7 bases and J by 5 bases; unmatched bases: 11. Primers: 60 Vbeta forward and 13 Jbeta reverse. Method: immunoSEQ multiplex PCR; TCRdb's copy keeps in-frame clones and lacks some. The repertoire has roughly 74,000 clones, 60% to 85% of them found once; the top ten carry less than 2%. There were likely unrecorded immune exposures, though donors were nominally healthy when sampled. Notes on this clone: The antigen is not known.

General study results and limits: Associated with HLA alleles at 0.05 false discovery rate in a later analysis were 16,951 TCR beta sequences.

The sequencing sample was made of PBMCs. This clonotype was obtained from a man aged 40-49 years in good health and CMV-seronegative. The rearrangement links TRBV6-6 to TRBJ2-5, with TRBD2 matching 9 bases. The chain's CDR3 is CASTHGAGGPETQYF. The CDR3 nucleotides are TGTGCCAGCACTCACGGGGCGGGAGGGCCGGAGACCCAGTACTTC.